This T cell receptor (beta chain) was identified during a study of control samples from healthy donors and cancer patients. Sequencing was performed with immunoSEQ multiplex PCR; in TCRdb, only in-frame clones are kept and a portion is missing. Of about 70,000 clones in the sample, 84% were seen once. Per the germline V gene, CDR1 is SGHAT and CDR2 is FQNNGV. The CDR3 runs 14 residues. V shed 3 bases and J shed 4 bases, with 13 bases lying between them. The origin of this receptor is a man aged 50-59 years in good health. The chain carries TRBV11-2 and TRBJ2-7; D not resolved. Sample: blood. CDR3 DNA sequence: TGTGCCAGCAGCTTTCTCCGGTTAGCATACGAGCAGTACTTC. Protein: CASSFLRLAYEQYF.